The TCR beta chain under discussion was sequenced for a study of T-cell reconstitution after alpha-beta-depleted transplantation in children listed by TCRdb under 2016. In the study overall: T-cell immune reconstitution after TCRalphabeta/CD19-depleted allogeneic hematopoietic cell transplantation in children was quantitatively tracked in the study by means of TCR repertoire profiling.

The trim is 3 bases for V and 2 bases for J, with a gap of 8 bases between the germline ends. Spanning cysteine to phenylalanine, the CDR3 consists of 13 amino acids. The kept DNA is CDR3 alone, 39 bases in frame from the first base. CDR1 and CDR2 are drawn from the germline V gene (reference sequence): DFQATT, SNEGSKA. Library preparation used PCR. Data came from an Illumina HiSeq 2500. Molecular barcoding was employed in the preparation of TCR libraries, with unique molecular identifiers being used to normalize TCRbeta repertoire quantification. In-frame beta chains were kept once TCRdb had trimmed the public reads at Q25 with fastp and called clones with MiXCR. Each record represents a unique CDR3 protein, reported with the most common genes and DNA among its rows. This sample lists around 400,000 distinct CDR3 sequences; about a tenth were detected once. Of the sample, approximately 5% is held by the ten largest clones.

This clonotype was detected a few times. Its antigen remains unidentified. Per-base qualities were not stored, and no clone one base away is much larger. This clonotype was sampled from a human donor who donated a stem cell graft to a child with acute myeloid leukemia. This chain joins TRBV20-1 to TRBJ1-3; the D gene is unclear. Sequenced here: PBMCs from the stem cell graft donor, sampled from the stem cell graft. The DNA is TGCAGTGCTAGGGAATCGACTGGAAACACCATATATTTT. This translates into CSARESTGNTIYF.